This entry concerns a single T cell receptor beta chain. Its binding antigen is unknown. Base qualities were left out, and no much larger clone turns up one base away. Survey-level immunoSEQ TCR-beta sequencing was performed on DNA from CEF-cultured naive and memory CD4+ T cells. The authors' analysis ran thus. Preprocessing removed nonproductive sequences and CDR3s not starting with C, not ending with F or W, or shorter than 7 amino acids. The MANAFEST web app was used to call antigen-specific clonotypes on the basis of expansion compared with the reference and with other culture wells. A clone was considered positive if the clone showed significant expansion compared with the reference culture in 2 of 3 replicate wells at an FDR below 0.05. A further requirement for positive clones was significant expansion compared with all other tandem wells, along with an odds ratio above 5. Cultured and uncultured naive and memory CD4+ repertoires were searched for previously identified spike- and CEF-reactive CDR3s. Pairwise Levenshtein distance, computed with the stringdist R package after three terminal residues were trimmed from each end, was used as the measure of CDR3 homology. The immuneACCESS repertoire file appears here via TCRdb, limited to in-frame rearrangements. These files lack a portion of the clones; in checked studies, under half of the deficit traces to unresolved V genes, and the cause of the others is not known. V and J calls and clone size come straight from that table; D and trimming were deduced from the DNA. Within this sample are about 40,000 clones, with 77% of them counted one time only. The biggest ten clones account for about a fifth of the sample.

The data are from a study of CD4 T cells in relation to SARS-CoV-2 and coronaviruses (dated by TCRdb to the early 2020s). About the investigation overall: In the ViraFEST assay, PBMCs were cultured with antigen for approximately 9 days, after which TCR beta CDR3s were sequenced to identify clonal expansions specific to the antigen. The study assessed, at the TCR clonotype level, memory CD4+ T cell crossreactivity between SARS-CoV-2 and common cold coronavirus spike proteins. Samples from three pre-COVID donors and the naive versus memory experiments were sequenced with the Adaptive Biotechnologies TCR-sequencing kit; other data were Illumina-based. Across all 12 patients in the convalescent cohort, the median age was around 40 years, with a range of roughly 21 to 75 years. The approximately 12 convalescent patients included 8 males and 4 females; two subjects were Hispanic. Using patient-derived lymphoblastoid cell lines, the shared crossreactive spike epitopes were mapped to their HLA restriction. For other donors in the study, expansion assays were sequenced with a different, Illumina-based TCR-beta assay.

Naive and memory CD4+ T cells were separated from cryopreserved PBMCs by CD4 enrichment followed by EasySep naive CD4+ T cell enrichment. For around ten days, about 92,000 sorted naive or memory CD4+ T cells were cultured together with CEF peptides and T cell-depleted PBMCs at a 1:1 ratio. In general, triplicate replicate wells were used for every peptide culture condition. Ficoll-Paque PLUS gradient centrifugation was used to isolate PBMCs from leukapheresis product or whole blood. PBMCs were either used fresh in the expansion assay or cryopreserved at -140 degrees C. The QIAamp Micro DNA Kit was used to extract genomic DNA from the CD4+ T cells. What the authors observed across the whole study: Crossreactivity analysis was centred on spike protein, so crossreactivity against other viral proteins was not assessed. Sequencing naive versus memory cells indicated that the assay picks up memory recall responses, not primary responses primed during culture. Because no donor provided both pre-pandemic and post-infection samples, tracing the source of pre-existing responses was limited. Roughly 65% of donors had memory CD4+ clonotypes that crossrecognized SARS-CoV-2 and at least one common cold coronavirus spike. Compared with monoreactive clones, crossreactive clones had significantly weaker SARS-CoV-2-driven expansion, a result consistent with antigenic imprinting. The study was constrained by small numbers of patients and of tested TCRs.

V gives up 3 bases and J gives up 0 bases, and the segment between their germline ends measures 9 bases. The CDR3 starts with the cysteine, ends with the phenylalanine, and has 15 residues. The CDR3 DNA has 45 bases and is translated from base 1. Taken from the germline V gene, the CDR1 and CDR2 loops are LGHNA and YNFKEQ. The sample taken for sequencing was memory CD4+ T cells from PBMCs, cultured in vitro. Taken with the paper, the label for cell subset or site translates to: memory (non-naive) CD4+ T cells. The receptor comes from an adult with COVID-19. The sequence joins TRBV4-2 to TRBJ2-1; TRBD2 is a weak D gene call, 5 bases matching. The base sequence is TGTGCCAGCAGCCAGAGCGGTAGCTCCTACAATGAGCAGTTCTTC. Translated, this is CASSQSGSSYNEQFF.